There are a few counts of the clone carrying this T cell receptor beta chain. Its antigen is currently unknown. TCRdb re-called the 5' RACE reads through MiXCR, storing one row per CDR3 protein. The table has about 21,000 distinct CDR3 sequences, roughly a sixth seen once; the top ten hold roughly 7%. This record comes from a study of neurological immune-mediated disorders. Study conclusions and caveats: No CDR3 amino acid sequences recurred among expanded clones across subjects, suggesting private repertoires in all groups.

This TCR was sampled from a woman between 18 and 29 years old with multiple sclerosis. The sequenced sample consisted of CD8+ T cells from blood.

The CDR3 coding sequence is TGTGCCAGCAGCTACGGGACTCAAGGGACTGAAGCTTTCTTT. Translated: CASSYGTQGTEAFF. The genes are TRBV3-1 and TRBJ1-1; D perhaps matches TRBD1 (5 bases). V lost 5 bases and J lost 5, with 15 bases in between. Germline CDR1 is LGHDT and CDR2 is YNNKEL (reference sequence). The CDR3 sequence is 14 residues long.